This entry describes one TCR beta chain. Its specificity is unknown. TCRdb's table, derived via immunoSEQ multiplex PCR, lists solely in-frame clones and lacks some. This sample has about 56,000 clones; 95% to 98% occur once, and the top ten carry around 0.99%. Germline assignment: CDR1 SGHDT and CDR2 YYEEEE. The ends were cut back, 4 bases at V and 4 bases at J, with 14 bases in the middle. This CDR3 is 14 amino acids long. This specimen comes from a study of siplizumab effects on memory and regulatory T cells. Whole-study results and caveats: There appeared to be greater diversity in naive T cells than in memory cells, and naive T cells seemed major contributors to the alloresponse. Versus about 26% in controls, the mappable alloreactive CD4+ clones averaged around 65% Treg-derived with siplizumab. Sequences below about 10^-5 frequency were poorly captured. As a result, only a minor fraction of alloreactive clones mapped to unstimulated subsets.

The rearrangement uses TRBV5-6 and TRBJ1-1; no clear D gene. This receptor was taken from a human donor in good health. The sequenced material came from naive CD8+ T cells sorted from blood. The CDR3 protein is CASSQSGGTTEAFF. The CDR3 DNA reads TGTGCCAGCAGCCAGAGTGGAGGCACCACTGAAGCTTTCTTT.